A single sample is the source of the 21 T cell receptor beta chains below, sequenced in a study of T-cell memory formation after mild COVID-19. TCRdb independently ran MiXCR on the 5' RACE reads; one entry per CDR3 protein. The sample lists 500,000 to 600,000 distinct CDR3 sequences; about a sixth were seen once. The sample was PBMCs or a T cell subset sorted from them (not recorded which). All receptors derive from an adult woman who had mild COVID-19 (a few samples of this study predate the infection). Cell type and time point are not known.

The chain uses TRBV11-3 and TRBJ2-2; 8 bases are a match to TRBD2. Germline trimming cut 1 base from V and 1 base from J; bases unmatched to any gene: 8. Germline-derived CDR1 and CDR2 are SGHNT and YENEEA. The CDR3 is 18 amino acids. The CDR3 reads CASSLGTSPYMNTGELFF. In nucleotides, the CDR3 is TGTGCCAGCAGCTTAGGGACTAGCCCATACATGAACACCGGGGAGCTGTTTTTT.

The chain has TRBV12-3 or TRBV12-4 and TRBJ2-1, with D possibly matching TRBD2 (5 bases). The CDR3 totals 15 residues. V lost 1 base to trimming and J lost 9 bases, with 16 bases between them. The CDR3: CASSLGLGERTEQFF. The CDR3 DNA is TGTGCCAGCAGTTTAGGCCTCGGGGAGCGGACTGAGCAGTTCTTC.

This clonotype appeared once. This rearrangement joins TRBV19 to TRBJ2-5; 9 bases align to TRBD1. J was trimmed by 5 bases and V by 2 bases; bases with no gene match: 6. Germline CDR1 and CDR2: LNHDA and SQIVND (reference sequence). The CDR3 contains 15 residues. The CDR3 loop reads CASSILTGGGETQYF. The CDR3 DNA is TGTGCCAGTAGTATATTGACAGGGGGAGGGGAGACCCAGTACTTC.

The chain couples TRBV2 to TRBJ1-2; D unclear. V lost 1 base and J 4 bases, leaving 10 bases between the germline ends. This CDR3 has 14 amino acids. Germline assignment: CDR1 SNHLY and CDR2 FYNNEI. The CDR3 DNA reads TGTGCCAGCAGTGAAGACGGGGTTACCTATGGCTACACCTTC. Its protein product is CASSEDGVTYGYTF. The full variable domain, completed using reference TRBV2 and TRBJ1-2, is EPEVTQTPSHQVTQMGQEVILRCVPISNHLYFYWYRQILGQKVEFLVSFYNNEISEKSEIFDDQFSVERPDGSNFTLKIRSTKLEDSAMYFCASSEDGVTYGYTFGSGTRLTVV.

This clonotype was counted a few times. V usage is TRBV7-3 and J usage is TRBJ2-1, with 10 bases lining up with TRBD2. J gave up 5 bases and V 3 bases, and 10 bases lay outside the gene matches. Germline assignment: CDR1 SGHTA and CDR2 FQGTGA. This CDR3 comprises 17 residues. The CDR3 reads CASSLKAGLANHNEQFF. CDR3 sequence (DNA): TGTGCCAGCAGCTTGAAAGCGGGACTAGCGAACCACAATGAGCAGTTCTTC. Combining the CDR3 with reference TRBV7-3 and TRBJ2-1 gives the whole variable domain GAGVSQTPSNKVTEKGKYVELRCDPISGHTALYWYRQSLGQGPEFLIYFQGTGAADDSGLPNDRFFAVRPEGSVSTLKIQRTERGDSAVYLCASSLKAGLANHNEQFFGPGTRLTVL.

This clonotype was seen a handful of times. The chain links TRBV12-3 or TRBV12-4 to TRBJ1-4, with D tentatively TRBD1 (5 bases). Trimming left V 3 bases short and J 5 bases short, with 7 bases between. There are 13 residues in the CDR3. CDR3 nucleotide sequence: TGTGCCAGCAGTTTGACAGCAAATGAAAAACTGTTTTTT. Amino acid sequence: CASSLTANEKLFF.

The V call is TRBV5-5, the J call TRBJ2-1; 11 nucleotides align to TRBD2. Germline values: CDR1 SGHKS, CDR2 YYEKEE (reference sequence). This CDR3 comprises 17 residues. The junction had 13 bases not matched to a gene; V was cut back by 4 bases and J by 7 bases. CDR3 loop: CASSPGTSGPGVNEQFF. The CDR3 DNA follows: TGTGCCAGCAGCCCAGGGACTAGCGGCCCAGGAGTGAATGAGCAGTTCTTC.

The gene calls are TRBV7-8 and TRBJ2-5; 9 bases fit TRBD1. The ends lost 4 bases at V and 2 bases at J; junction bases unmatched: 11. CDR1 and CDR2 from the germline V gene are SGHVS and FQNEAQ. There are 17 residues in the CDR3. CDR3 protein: CASSSWGQGISQETQYF. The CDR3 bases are TGTGCCAGCAGCTCCTGGGGACAGGGTATTAGTCAAGAGACCCAGTACTTC.

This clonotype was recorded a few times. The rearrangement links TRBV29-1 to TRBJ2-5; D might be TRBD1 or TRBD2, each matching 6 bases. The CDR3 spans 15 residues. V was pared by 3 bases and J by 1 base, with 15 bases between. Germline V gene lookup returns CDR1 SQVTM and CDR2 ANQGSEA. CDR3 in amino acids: CSVEEGGGFQETQYF. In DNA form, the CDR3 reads TGCAGCGTTGAGGAGGGGGGTGGATTCCAAGAGACCCAGTACTTC.

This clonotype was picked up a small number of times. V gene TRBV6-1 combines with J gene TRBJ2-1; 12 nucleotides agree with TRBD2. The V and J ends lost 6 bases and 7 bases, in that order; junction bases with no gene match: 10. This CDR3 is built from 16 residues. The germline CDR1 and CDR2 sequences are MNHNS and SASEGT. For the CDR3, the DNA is TGTGCCAGCAGCGCCAGACTAGCGGGAGTAGGGAATGAGCAGTTCTTC. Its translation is CASSARLAGVGNEQFF.

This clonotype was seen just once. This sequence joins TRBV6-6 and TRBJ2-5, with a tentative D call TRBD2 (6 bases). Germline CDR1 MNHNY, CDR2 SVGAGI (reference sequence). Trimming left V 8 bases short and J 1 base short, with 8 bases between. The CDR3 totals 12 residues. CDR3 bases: TGTGCCAGCGGAGGGAGCCAAGAGACCCAGTACTTC. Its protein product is CASGGSQETQYF.

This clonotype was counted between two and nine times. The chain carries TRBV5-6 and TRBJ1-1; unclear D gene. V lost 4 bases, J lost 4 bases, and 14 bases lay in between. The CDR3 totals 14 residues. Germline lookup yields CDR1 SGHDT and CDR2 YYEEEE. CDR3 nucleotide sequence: TGTGCCAGCAGCCTTCCAGGTCTGGGCACTGAAGCTTTCTTT. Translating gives CASSLPGLGTEAFF.

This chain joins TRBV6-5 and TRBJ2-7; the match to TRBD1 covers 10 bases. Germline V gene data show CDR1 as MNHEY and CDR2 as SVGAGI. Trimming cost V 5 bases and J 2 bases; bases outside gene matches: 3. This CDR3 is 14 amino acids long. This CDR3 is CASSDRGRAYEQYF. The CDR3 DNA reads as TGTGCCAGCAGTGACAGGGGGCGAGCCTACGAGCAGTACTTC.

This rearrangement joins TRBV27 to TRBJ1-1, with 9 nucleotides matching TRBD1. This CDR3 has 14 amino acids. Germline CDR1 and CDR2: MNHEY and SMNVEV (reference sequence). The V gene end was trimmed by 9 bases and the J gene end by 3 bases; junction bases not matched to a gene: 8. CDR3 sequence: CASSIQGADTEAFF. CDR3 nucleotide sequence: TGTGCCAGTTCTATACAGGGGGCTGACACTGAAGCTTTCTTT.

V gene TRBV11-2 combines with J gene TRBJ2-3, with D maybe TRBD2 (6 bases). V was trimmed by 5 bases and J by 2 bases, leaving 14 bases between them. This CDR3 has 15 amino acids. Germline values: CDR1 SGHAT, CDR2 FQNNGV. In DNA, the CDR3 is TGTGCCAGCAGCCCCTTAGCGGAGCCCACAGATACGCAGTATTTT. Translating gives CASSPLAEPTDTQYF.

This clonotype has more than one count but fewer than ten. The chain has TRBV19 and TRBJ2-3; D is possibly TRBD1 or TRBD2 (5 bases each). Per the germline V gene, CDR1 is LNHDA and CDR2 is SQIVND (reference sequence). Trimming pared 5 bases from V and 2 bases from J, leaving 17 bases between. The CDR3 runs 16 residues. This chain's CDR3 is CASSLSGTQNTDTQYF. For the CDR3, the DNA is TGTGCCAGTAGTCTCTCCGGGACCCAGAACACAGATACGCAGTATTTT. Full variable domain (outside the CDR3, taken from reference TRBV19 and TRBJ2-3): DGGITQSPKYLFRKEGQNVTLSCEQNLNHDAMYWYRQDPGQGLRLIYYSQIVNDFQKGDIAEGYSVSREKKESFPLTVTSAQKNPTAFYLCASSLSGTQNTDTQYFGPGTRLTVL.

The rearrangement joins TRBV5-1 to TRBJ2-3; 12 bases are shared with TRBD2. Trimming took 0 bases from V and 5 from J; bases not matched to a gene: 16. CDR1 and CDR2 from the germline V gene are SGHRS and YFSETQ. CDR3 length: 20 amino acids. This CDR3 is CASSLAASGGASLLLDTQYF. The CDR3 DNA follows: TGCGCCAGCAGCTTGGCCGCTAGCGGGGGGGCCAGTCTATTGTTAGATACGCAGTATTTT.

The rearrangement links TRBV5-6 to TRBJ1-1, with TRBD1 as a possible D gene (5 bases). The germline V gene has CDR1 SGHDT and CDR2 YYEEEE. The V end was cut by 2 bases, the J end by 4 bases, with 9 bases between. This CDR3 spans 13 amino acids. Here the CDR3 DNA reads TGTGCCAGCAGCTTATGGGGGTTCACTGAAGCTTTCTTT. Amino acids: CASSLWGFTEAFF.

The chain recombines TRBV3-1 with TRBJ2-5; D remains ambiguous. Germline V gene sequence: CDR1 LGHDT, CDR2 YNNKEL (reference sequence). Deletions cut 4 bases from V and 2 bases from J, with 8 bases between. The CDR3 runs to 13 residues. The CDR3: CASSPTAQETQYF. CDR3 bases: TGTGCCAGCAGCCCTACTGCACAAGAGACCCAGTACTTC.

The CDR3: CASSHRRTSYEQYF. The CDR3 coding sequence is TGTGCCAGCAGCCACCGACGGACATCCTACGAGCAGTACTTC. This sequence joins TRBV3-1 and TRBJ2-7; the D gene is possibly TRBD1 (5 bases). Per germline, CDR1 LGHDT and CDR2 YNNKEL (reference sequence). The length of the CDR3 is 14 residues. V shed 3 bases and J shed 1 base, with 10 bases lying between them.

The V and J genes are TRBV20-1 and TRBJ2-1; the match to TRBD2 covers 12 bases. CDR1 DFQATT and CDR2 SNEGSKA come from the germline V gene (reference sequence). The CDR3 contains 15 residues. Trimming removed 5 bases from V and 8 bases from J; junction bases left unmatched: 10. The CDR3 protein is CSAPQTSGRVYEQFF. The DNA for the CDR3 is TGCAGTGCTCCCCAGACTAGCGGGAGAGTCTATGAGCAGTTCTTC.